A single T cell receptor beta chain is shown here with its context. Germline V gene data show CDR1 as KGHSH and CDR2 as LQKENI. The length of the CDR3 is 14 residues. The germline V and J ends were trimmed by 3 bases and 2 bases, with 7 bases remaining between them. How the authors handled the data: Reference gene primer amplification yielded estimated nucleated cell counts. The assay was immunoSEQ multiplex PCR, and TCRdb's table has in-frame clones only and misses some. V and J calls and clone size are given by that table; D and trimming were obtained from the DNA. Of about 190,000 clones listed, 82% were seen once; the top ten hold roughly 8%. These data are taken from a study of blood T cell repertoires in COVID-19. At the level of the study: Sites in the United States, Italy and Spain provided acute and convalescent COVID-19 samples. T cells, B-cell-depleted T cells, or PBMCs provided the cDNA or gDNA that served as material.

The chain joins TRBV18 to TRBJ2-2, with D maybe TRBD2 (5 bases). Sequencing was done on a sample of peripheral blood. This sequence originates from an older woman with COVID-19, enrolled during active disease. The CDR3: CASSPDLNTGELFF. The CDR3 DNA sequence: TGTGCCAGCTCACCGGACTTAAACACCGGGGAGCTGTTTTTT.